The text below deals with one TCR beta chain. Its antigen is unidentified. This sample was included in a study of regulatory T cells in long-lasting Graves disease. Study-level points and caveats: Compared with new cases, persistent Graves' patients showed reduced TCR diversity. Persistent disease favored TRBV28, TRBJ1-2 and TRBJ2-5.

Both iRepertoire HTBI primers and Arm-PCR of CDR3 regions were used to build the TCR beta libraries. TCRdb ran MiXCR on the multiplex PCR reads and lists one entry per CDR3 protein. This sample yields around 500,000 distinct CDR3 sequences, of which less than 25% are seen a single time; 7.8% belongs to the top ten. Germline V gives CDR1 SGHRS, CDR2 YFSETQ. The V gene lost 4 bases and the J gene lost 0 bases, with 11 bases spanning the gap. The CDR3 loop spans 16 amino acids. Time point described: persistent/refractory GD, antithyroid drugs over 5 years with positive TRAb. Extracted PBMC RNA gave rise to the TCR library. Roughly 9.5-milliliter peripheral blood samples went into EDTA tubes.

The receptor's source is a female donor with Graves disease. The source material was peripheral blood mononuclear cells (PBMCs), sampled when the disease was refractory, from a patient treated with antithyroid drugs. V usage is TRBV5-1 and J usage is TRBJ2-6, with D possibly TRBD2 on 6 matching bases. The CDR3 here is CASSPRRDSGANVLTF. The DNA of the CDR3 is TGCGCCAGCAGCCCGCGGCGGGACTCTGGGGCCAACGTCCTGACTTTC.